This T cell receptor beta chain derives from a study of blood T cell repertoires in COVID-19. Study summary: The United States, Italy and Spain provided the acute and convalescent COVID-19 samples.

The method was immunoSEQ multiplex PCR; TCRdb's version includes in-frame clones alone and lacks a portion of them. The sample records some 150,000 clones, 86% being singletons. This study enrolled people aged about 18 to 90 from about two dozen US geographic areas. Clinical history reported by participants formed the basis on which cohorts were assigned. V was clipped by 7 bases and J by 2 bases, with 14 bases between them. There are 14 residues in the CDR3. Germline CDR1 and CDR2: MNHNY and SVGAGI (reference sequence). The material sequenced was PBMCs or T cells enriched from blood (not recorded which). The sequence was collected from a man in his forties or fifties who had recovered from COVID-19. The V gene is TRBV6-6, the J gene TRBJ1-2; no clear D gene. The CDR3 DNA is TGTGCCAGCACCCCCCGAGAAGCCAACTATGGCTACACCTTC. Its translation: CASTPREANYGYTF.